These 20 T cell receptor beta chains were sequenced from one sample in a study of T cells in women clearing cervical HPV infection. Using immunoSEQ multiplex PCR, the repertoire was profiled, and TCRdb retains in-frame clones only, with some absent. This table lists 40,000 to 45,000 clones. Sequenced material: blood buffy coat. The source of these receptors is a woman aged 18 to 69 with a cervical HPV16 infection that either progressed to CIN3+ or cleared (not recorded which).

About this clone itself: The read is 3 residues too short to cover the CDR3 end, so that end is filled in from the germline J gene. This rearrangement joins TRBV6-1 to TRBJ2-2, with 10 nucleotides matching TRBD2. V was pared by 2 bases and J by 1 base, with 7 bases of the junction left unmatched. This CDR3 is 18 amino acids long. The germline CDR1 and CDR2 sequences are MNHNS and SASEGT. The CDR3 spells CASSEQLAGALNTGELFF. The covered CDR3 bases are TGTGCCAGCAGTGAACAGCTAGCGGGGGCCTTGAACACCGGGGAG.

The chain's CDR3 is CASSETQGTYGYTF. CDR3 bases read: TGTGCCAGCAGCGAGACACAGGGGACCTATGGC. This sequence joins TRBV5-5 and TRBJ1-2; 7 positions agree with TRBD1. Read data end 3 residues before the CDR3 end; the end is taken from the germline J gene. Germline CDR1 is SGHKS and CDR2 is YYEKEE (reference sequence). The CDR3 sequence is 14 residues long. The J segment lost 4 bases and the V segment lost 4 bases, leaving 7 bases of the junction unmatched.

A word on this clone: The CDR3 end lies 3 residues beyond the end of the read and is filled in from the germline J gene. The V gene is TRBV28, the J gene TRBJ2-7; 10 bases fit TRBD1. V trimming: 2 bases; J trimming: 2 bases; junction bases outside the gene matches: 3. The CDR3 contains 15 residues. Germline CDR1 is MDHEN and CDR2 is SYDVKM. The CDR3 bases that were read are TGTGCCAGCAGTTTACCCGGGACAGGGGCCTACGAG. This encodes CASSLPGTGAYE. Given in full, the CDR3 is CASSLPGTGAYEQYF.

CDR3 in amino acids: CAWIKAGGGGEQFF. CDR3 bases read: TGTGCCTGGATTAAAGCGGGGGGGGGTGGTGAG. The chain joins TRBV30 to TRBJ2-1, with 10 nucleotides matching TRBD2. With the read ending 3 residues before the CDR3 end, the germline J gene is used to fill in that end. Germline values: CDR1 GTSNPN, CDR2 SVGIG (reference sequence). The trim removed 4 bases at V and 9 bases at J, leaving 9 bases unmatched. The CDR3 length is 14 residues.

With regard to this clone: The CDR3 extends 3 residues past the end of the read, so its final part is completed from the germline J gene. V is TRBV5-1 and J is TRBJ1-6, with 7 bases fitting TRBD1. The CDR3 spans 15 residues. The V gene end was trimmed by 4 bases and the J gene end by 7 bases; junction bases not matched to a gene: 8. Germline CDR1 is SGHRS and CDR2 is YFSETQ. CDR3 DNA (partial): TGCGCCAGCAGCCGGACAGGTGCTCAAAATTCACCC. Protein: CASSRTGAQNSP. In full, the CDR3 reads CASSRTGAQNSPLHF. Filled out from reference TRBV5-1 and TRBJ1-6, the complete variable domain reads KAGVTQTPRYLIKTRGQQVTLSCSPISGHRSVSWYQQTPGQGLQFLFEYFSETQRNKGNFPGRFSGRQFSNSRSEMNVSTLELGDSALYLCASSRTGAQNSPLHFGNGTRLTVT.

Concerning this clone: The CDR3 is cut off 3 residues early in the read; its end comes from the germline J gene. The gene calls are TRBV5-1 and TRBJ2-1; the D gene is possibly TRBD1 (5 bases). Germline values: CDR1 SGHRS, CDR2 YFSETQ. V dropped 3 bases and J dropped 9 bases, with 16 bases sitting between them. The CDR3 is 14 residues long. CDR3 region: CASSSDLGHGEQFF. CDR3 bases read: TGCGCCAGCAGCTCGGATCTTGGACACGGTGAG.

Remarks on this clone: With the read ending 3 residues before the CDR3 end, the germline J gene is used to fill in that end. J is TRBJ2-1 and V is TRBV18; 8 nucleotides line up with TRBD1. Unmatched junction bases numbered 9, after V lost 2 bases and J lost 0 bases. CDR3 length equals 18 residues. The germline V gene encodes CDR1 KGHSH and CDR2 LQKENI. The CDR3 protein is CASSPVPAGGSSYNEQFF. The CDR3 DNA, read in part, is TGTGCCAGCTCACCAGTTCCGGCAGGGGGCAGCTCCTACAATGAG.

Note on this clone: The DNA ends 3 residues before the CDR3 does, and the rest of the CDR3 is filled in from the germline J gene. The chain links TRBV5-5 to TRBJ1-4; no clear D. The CDR3 loop spans 15 amino acids. Germline values: CDR1 SGHKS, CDR2 YYEKEE (reference sequence). V was cut by 4 bases and J by 3 bases, with 13 bases left in between. The CDR3 loop is CASSIGPAANEKLFF. Partial CDR3 DNA: TGTGCCAGCAGCATAGGCCCCGCGGCTAATGAAAAA.

Turning to this clone: The read finishes 3 residues shy of the CDR3 end, and the germline J gene is used to complete it. The chain carries TRBV19 and TRBJ2-5; maybe TRBD1 (6 bases). Germline CDR1 and CDR2: LNHDA and SQIVND (reference sequence). The V and J ends lost 7 bases and 7 bases respectively, with 19 bases between them. This CDR3 is 14 amino acids long. The sequenced CDR3 bases are TGTGCCAGTATTCCTCGACACAGGGTTGCGACC. As protein: CASIPRHRVAT. The whole CDR3 region reads CASIPRHRVATQYF.

For this clone: The read is 3 residues too short to cover the CDR3 end, so that end is filled in from the germline J gene. The chain is built from TRBV20-1 and TRBJ1-1; 8 nucleotides agree with TRBD1. V trimming: 2 bases; J trimming: 4 bases; junction bases outside the gene matches: 3. The germline V gene has CDR1 DFQATT and CDR2 SNEGSKA (reference sequence). The CDR3 covers 13 residues. The CDR3 reads CSARFTGGTEAFF. CDR3 DNA, as far as it was read: TGCAGTGCTAGATTCACAGGGGGCACTGAA.

As concerns this clone: The read falls 3 residues short of the CDR3 end, and the missing part is taken from the germline J gene. The chain links TRBV7-2 to TRBJ2-2, with D possibly TRBD2 on 6 matching bases. Germline V CDR1 and CDR2: SGHTA, FQGNSA. This CDR3 region has 15 residues. The CDR3 is CASSLRGFRNEKLFF. CDR3 DNA (partial): TGTGCCAGCAGCCTCCGGGGGTTTAGGAATGAAAAG.

For this clone: The read gets to within 3 residues of the CDR3 end, and the germline J gene fills in the rest. V is TRBV7-7 and J is TRBJ1-2, with D perhaps matching TRBD1 (5 bases). The CDR3 covers 14 residues. The germline CDR1 and CDR2 sequences are SSHAT and FNYEAQ (reference sequence). The CDR3 is CASSLVRDSDTYTF. Partial CDR3 DNA: TGTGCCAGCAGCTTAGTTAGGGACTCAGATACC.

About this clone itself: The read ends 3 residues early relative to the CDR3; the germline J gene fills the gap. The rearrangement joins TRBV20-1 to TRBJ2-2; 8 bases align to TRBD1. Trimming took 6 bases from V and 4 from J; bases not matched to a gene: 7. There are 14 residues in the CDR3. Germline V gene lookup returns CDR1 DFQATT and CDR2 SNEGSKA (reference sequence). CDR3 amino acids: CSAPRQGLTGELFF. Incomplete CDR3 DNA: TGCAGTGCCCCCCGACAGGGGCTCACCGGGGAG.

With respect to this clone: Coverage ceases 3 residues before the CDR3 finishes, and the germline J gene fills in the end. The J gene is TRBJ2-5, the V gene TRBV12-3 or TRBV12-4; 7 nucleotides line up with TRBD2. CDR3 length: 17 residues. V gave up 2 bases and J gave up 4 bases; unmatched junction bases: 13. The CDR3 loop reads CASSLYGRGRSGETQYF. The DNA read from the CDR3 is TGTGCCAGCAGTTTATATGGGCGGGGGAGATCTGGAGAGACC.

Concerning this clone: The sequenced fragment ends 3 residues before the CDR3 boundary, so the rest is inferred from the germline J gene. The gene calls are TRBV20-1 and TRBJ2-5; D is perhaps TRBD1 (6 bases). V lost 4 bases and J 5 bases, leaving 8 bases between the germline ends. This CDR3 spans 11 amino acids. CDR1 is DFQATT, CDR2 SNEGSKA, per germline (reference sequence). Incomplete CDR3 DNA: TGCAGTGCTAACAGGGATGAGACC. Its translation is CSANRDET. The full CDR3 protein reads CSANRDETQYF.

Details on this clone: The read falls 3 residues short of the CDR3 end, and the missing part is taken from the germline J gene. The gene calls are TRBV12-3 or TRBV12-4 and TRBJ2-1; TRBD1 or TRBD2 may be the D gene (6 bases each). The germline V and J ends were trimmed by 6 bases and 8 bases, with 17 bases remaining between them. This CDR3 region has 14 residues. The CDR3 bases that were read are TGTGCCAGCAGAAATGACCTGGAGGGGGATGAG. This encodes CASRNDLEGDE. The complete CDR3 reads CASRNDLEGDEQFF.

As concerns this clone: The CDR3 goes on 3 residues after the read ends, and that part is filled in from the germline J gene. V gene TRBV19 combines with J gene TRBJ1-4; TRBD1 is a possible D gene (6 bases). Germline CDR1 LNHDA, CDR2 SQIVND (reference sequence). V shed 8 bases and J shed 4 bases, with 14 bases lying between them. The CDR3 spans 14 residues. Incomplete CDR3 DNA: TGTGCCAGTTCTTCGACAGGCAATAATGAAAAA. Translating it yields CASSSTGNNEK. The entire CDR3 protein reads CASSSTGNNEKLFF.

A note on this clone: The CDR3 end is not reached by the read, which stops 3 residues before it; the germline J gene fills it in. The chain uses TRBV30 and TRBJ1-6; D might be TRBD1 (5 bases). The germline V gene encodes CDR1 GTSNPN and CDR2 SVGIG (reference sequence). V shed 0 bases and J shed 6 bases, with 18 bases lying between them. CDR3 size: 17 residues. CDR3 DNA (partial): TGTGCCTGGAGTGTATTGGCAGGGCCGATTTCTAATTCACCC. It is translated as CAWSVLAGPISNSP. The CDR3 as a whole reads CAWSVLAGPISNSPLHF.

Notes on this clone: The observed sequence ends 3 residues before the CDR3 terminus, with the missing tail filled in from the germline J gene. J is TRBJ1-6 and V is TRBV4-1, with D perhaps matching TRBD1 (6 bases). Germline-derived CDR1 and CDR2 are MGHRA and YSYEKL. The CDR3 length is 16 residues. V was trimmed by 5 bases and J by 7 bases, leaving 18 bases between them. The CDR3 region is CASSYGRAGVNSPLHF. Partial CDR3 DNA: TGCGCCAGCAGCTACGGCCGAGCAGGGGTGAATTCACCC.

Note on this clone: Sequencing ends 3 residues short of the CDR3 end; the germline J gene provides the rest. This chain connects TRBV4-1 to TRBJ2-3; 10 nucleotides agree with TRBD1. CDR1 and CDR2 (germline): MGHRA, YSYEKL. V dropped 4 bases and J dropped 0; count of bases not matched to a gene: 10. The CDR3 is made up of 18 amino acids. The part of the CDR3 DNA that was read is TGCGCCAGCAGCCTCTCGGGACAGGGGTCTGCAAGCACAGATACG. Its protein product is CASSLSGQGSASTDT. In full, the CDR3 reads CASSLSGQGSASTDTQYF.